This T cell receptor (beta chain) stems from a study of blood T cell repertoires in COVID-19. Looking at the study overall: Recovered Cohort 3 donors showed two negative PCRs, clearance, or symptom resolution.

In the authors' workflow: Estimation of nucleated cell counts relied on the amplification of reference gene primers. The table came from immunoSEQ multiplex PCR; TCRdb's copy has only in-frame clones and leaves some out. V and J calls and clone size follow that table, whereas D and trimming were derived from the DNA. Among 150,000 to 200,000 clones, approximately 79% were seen once, and the ten largest hold under 20%. Study members were between about 18 and 95 years old and lived in 24 US regions. The study assigned cohorts using participant-reported clinical history. Germline V gene sequence: CDR1 SNHLY, CDR2 FYNNEI. The CDR3 totals 16 residues. The J segment lost 2 bases and the V segment lost 4 bases, leaving 8 bases of the junction unmatched. This clone was picked up a small number of times.

The sequence was collected from a woman aged 70-85 years in a cohort exposed to, infected with or recovered from COVID-19 (not recorded which). The sequenced material came from PBMCs or T cells enriched from blood (not recorded which). This chain uses TRBV2 with TRBJ1-3, with 7 bases matching TRBD1. The CDR3 sequence is CASSADRARTGNTIYF. Written as DNA, the CDR3 is TGTGCCAGCAGTGCTGACAGGGCTAGAACTGGAAACACCATATATTTT.